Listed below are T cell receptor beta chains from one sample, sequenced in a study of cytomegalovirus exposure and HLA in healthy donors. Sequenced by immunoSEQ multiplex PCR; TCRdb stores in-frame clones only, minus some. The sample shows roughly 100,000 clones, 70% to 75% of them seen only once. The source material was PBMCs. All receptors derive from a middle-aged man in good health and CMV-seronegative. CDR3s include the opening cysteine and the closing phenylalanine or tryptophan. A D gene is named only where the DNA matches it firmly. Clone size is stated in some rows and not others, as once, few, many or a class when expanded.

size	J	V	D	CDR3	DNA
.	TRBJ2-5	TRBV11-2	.	CASSRTGLETQYF	TGTGCCAGCAGCCGCACGGGGTTGGAGACCCAGTACTTC
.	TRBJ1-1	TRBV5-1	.	CASTTAGMNTEAFF	TGCGCCAGCACCACCGCAGGAATGAACACTGAAGCTTTCTTT
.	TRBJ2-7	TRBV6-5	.	CASSYWGTGLGEQYF	TGTGCCAGCAGTTATTGGGGCACGGGTTTGGGCGAGCAGTACTTC
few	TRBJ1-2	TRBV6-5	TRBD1	CASSRTGTSDGYTF	TGTGCCAGCAGTCGGACAGGGACGTCCGATGGCTACACCTTC
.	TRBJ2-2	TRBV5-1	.	CASSLGSNTGELFF	TGCGCCAGCAGCTTGGGGAGTAACACCGGGGAGCTGTTTTTT
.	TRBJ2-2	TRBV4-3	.	CASSQGQRGNTGELFF	TGCGCCAGCAGCCAAGGACAGCGCGGGAACACCGGGGAGCTGTTTTTT
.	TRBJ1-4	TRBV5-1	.	CASSRGVATNEKLFF	TGCGCCAGCTCACGGGGAGTTGCAACTAATGAAAAACTGTTTTTT
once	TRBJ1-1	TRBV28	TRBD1	CASSQGGTGSTEAFF	TGTGCCAGCAGCCAGGGGGGGACAGGGAGCACTGAAGCTTTCTTT
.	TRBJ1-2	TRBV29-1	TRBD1	CSVEGQGNYGYTF	TGCAGCGTGGAGGGACAGGGTAACTATGGCTACACCTTC
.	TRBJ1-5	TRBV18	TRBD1	CASSARTGGIEPQHF	TGTGCCAGCTCAGCAAGGACAGGGGGCATCGAGCCCCAGCATTTT
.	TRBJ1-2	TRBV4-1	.	CASSQDLAGYGYTF	TGCGCCAGCAGCCAAGATCTCGCGGGGTATGGCTACACCTTC
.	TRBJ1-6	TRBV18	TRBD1	CASSIPGQGRSPLHF	TGTGCCAGCTCAATACCGGGACAGGGAAGGTCACCCCTCCACTTT
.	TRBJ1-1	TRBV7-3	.	CASSSTITVNTEAFF	TGTGCCAGCAGCTCAACCATAACAGTAAACACTGAAGCTTTCTTT
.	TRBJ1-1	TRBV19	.	CASSPQGGTEAFF	TGTGCCAGTAGTCCACAGGGTGGCACTGAAGCTTTCTTT
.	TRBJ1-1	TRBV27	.	CASSQGPRAEAFF	TGTGCCAGCAGCCAGGGTCCGCGAGCTGAAGCTTTCTTT
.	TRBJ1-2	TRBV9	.	CASSVVQAGYGYTF	TGTGCCAGCAGCGTAGTACAGGCCGGGTATGGCTACACCTTC
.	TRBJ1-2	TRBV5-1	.	CASSNSGQSYGYTF	TGCGCCAGCAGCAACTCAGGACAGAGCTATGGCTACACCTTC
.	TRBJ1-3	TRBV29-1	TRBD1	CSVEERGQGAPGNTIYF	TGCAGCGTTGAAGAAAGGGGACAGGGGGCGCCTGGAAACACCATATATTTT
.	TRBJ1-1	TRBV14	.	CASSQGVGVPEAFF	TGTGCCAGCAGCCAAGGAGTAGGGGTCCCTGAAGCTTTCTTT
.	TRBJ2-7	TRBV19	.	CASSTETGIEQYF	TGTGCCAGTAGTACCGAAACAGGGATCGAGCAGTACTTC
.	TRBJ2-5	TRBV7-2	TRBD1	CASGQGRQETQYF	TGTGCCAGCGGACAGGGGCGACAAGAGACCCAGTACTTC
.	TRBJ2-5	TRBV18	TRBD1	CASSMTGFQETQYF	TGTGCCAGCTCAATGACAGGGTTTCAAGAGACCCAGTACTTC
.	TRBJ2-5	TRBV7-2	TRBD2	CASSLVGAGVGEQYF	TGTGCCAGCAGCTTAGTGGGAGCGGGAGTAGGTGAGCAGTACTTC
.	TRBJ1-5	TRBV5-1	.	CASSWGHPDSNQPQHF	TGCGCCAGCAGCTGGGGACACCCGGATAGCAATCAGCCCCAGCATTTT
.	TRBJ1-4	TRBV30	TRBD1	CAWSKRGHEKLFF	TGTGCCTGGAGTAAGAGGGGGCATGAAAAACTGTTTTTT
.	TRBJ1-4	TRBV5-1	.	CVSSFSGDSPPSEKLFF	TGCGTCAGCAGCTTCTCGGGGGATAGCCCCCCTAGTGAAAAACTGTTTTTT
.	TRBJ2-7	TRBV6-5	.	CASSYSGRVHEQYF	TGTGCCAGCAGTTACTCCGGCAGGGTCCACGAGCAGTACTTC
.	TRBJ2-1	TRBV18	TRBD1	CASSLGTGFYNEQFF	TGTGCCAGCTCACTTGGGACAGGGTTCTACAATGAGCAGTTCTTC
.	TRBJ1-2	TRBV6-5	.	CASSPRQTLAYGYTF	TGTGCCAGCAGTCCAAGACAGACCTTAGCCTATGGCTACACCTTC
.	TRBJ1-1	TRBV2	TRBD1	CASSDGDRGNTEAFF	TGTGCCAGCAGTGACGGGGACAGGGGGAACACTGAAGCTTTCTTT
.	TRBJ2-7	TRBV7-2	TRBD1	CASSLRTGGSSYEQYF	TGTGCCAGCAGCCTGCGGACAGGGGGGTCCTCCTACGAGCAGTACTTC
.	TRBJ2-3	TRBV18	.	CASSPSRGDTQYF	TGTGCCAGCTCACCATCCAGGGGAGATACGCAGTATTTT
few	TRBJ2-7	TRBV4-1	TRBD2	CASSQDPRSGGYEQYF	TGCGCCAGCAGCCAAGACCCCCGCAGCGGGGGGTACGAGCAGTACTTC
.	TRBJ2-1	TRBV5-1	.	CASSWKGEAEQFF	TGCGCCAGCAGCTGGAAAGGGGAGGCTGAGCAGTTCTTC
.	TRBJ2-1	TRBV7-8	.	CASSLEMAGIYNEQFF	TGTGCCAGCAGCTTAGAAATGGCGGGGATTTACAATGAGCAGTTCTTC
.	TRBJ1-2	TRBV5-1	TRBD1	CASSLGQGAYGYTF	TGCGCCAGCAGCTTGGGACAGGGGGCGTATGGCTACACCTTC
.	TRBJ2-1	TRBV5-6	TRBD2	CASSRAGAVYNEQFF	TGTGCCAGCAGCCGAGCGGGAGCCGTATACAATGAGCAGTTCTTC
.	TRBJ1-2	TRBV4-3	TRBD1	CASSLSYRGPDYGYTF	TGCGCCAGCAGCCTGTCCTACAGGGGGCCTGACTATGGCTACACCTTC
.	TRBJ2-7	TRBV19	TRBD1	CASSIGKGASYEQYF	TGTGCCAGTAGTATAGGGAAGGGGGCCTCCTACGAGCAGTACTTC
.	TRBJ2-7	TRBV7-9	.	CASSLGVADYEQYF	TGTGCCAGCAGCTTAGGGGTAGCCGACTACGAGCAGTACTTC
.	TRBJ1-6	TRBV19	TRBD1	CASSVDRGNSPLHF	TGTGCCAGTAGTGTGGACAGGGGGAATTCACCCCTCCACTTT
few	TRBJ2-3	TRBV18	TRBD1	CASSPGQGIFTDTQYF	TGTGCCAGCTCTCCGGGACAGGGAATTTTCACAGATACGCAGTATTTT
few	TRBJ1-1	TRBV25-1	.	CASSLTSNTEAFF	TGTGCCAGCAGTTTGACATCGAACACTGAAGCTTTCTTT
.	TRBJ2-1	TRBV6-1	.	CASSEIRGGGSSYNEQFF	TGTGCCAGCAGTGAAATCCGTGGCGGCGGTAGCTCCTACAATGAGCAGTTCTTC
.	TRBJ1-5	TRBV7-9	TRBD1	CASSQDRGTYSNQPQHF	TGTGCCAGCAGCCAAGACAGGGGAACTTATAGCAATCAGCCCCAGCATTTT
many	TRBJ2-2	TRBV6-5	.	CASSYSRQHTGELFF	TGTGCCAGCAGTTACTCGAGACAGCACACCGGGGAGCTGTTTTTT
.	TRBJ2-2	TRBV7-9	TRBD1	CSSSHEGTAGELFF	TGTTCCAGCAGCCACGAAGGGACAGCCGGGGAGCTGTTTTTT
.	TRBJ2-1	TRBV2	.	CASGYDRRDEQFF	TGTGCCAGCGGGTACGATCGGAGGGATGAGCAGTTCTTC
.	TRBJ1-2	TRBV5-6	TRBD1	CASSLGGTGGYGYTF	TGTGCCAGCAGCTTGGGCGGGACAGGGGGCTATGGCTACACCTTC